Included here is one TCR beta chain sequence, with context. Time point specified: blood 2 weeks post-SBRT. Treatment denoted: 15 Gy SBRT to primary tumor, nephrectomy 4 weeks later. The source of the sample is a study of radiation and T cells in renal cell carcinoma. As for the study in general: Nephrectomy followed 15 Gy stereotactic body radiation by 4 weeks.

Sequenced by immunoSEQ multiplex PCR; TCRdb stores in-frame clones only, minus some. The sample holds 150,000 to 160,000 clones, about 87% seen once. The material was blood, obtained from a patient whose treatment included radiotherapy and nephrectomy. This TCR derives from a woman between 45 and 60 years old with renal cell carcinoma.

The CDR3 DNA follows: TGTGCCTGGTTACAGGGGGGGTACGAGCAGTACTTC. Protein sequence: CAWLQGGYEQYF. V gene TRBV30 combines with J gene TRBJ2-7; TRBD1 is a possible D gene (8 bases). Germline V gene sequence: CDR1 GTSNPN, CDR2 SVGIG (reference sequence). This CDR3 has 12 amino acids. Trimming cost V 5 bases and J 4 bases, with 12 bases left between them.